A single sample is the source of the 17 T cell receptor beta chains below, sequenced in a study of cytomegalovirus exposure and HLA in healthy donors. Researchers ran the PCR with 60 Vbeta and 13 Jbeta primers. Sequenced by immunoSEQ multiplex PCR; TCRdb stores in-frame clones only, minus some. The table has roughly 150,000 clones, around 77% seen once. The specimen was PBMCs. These TCRs come from a woman aged 40 to 50 in good health and CMV-seronegative.

The chain links TRBV10-1 to TRBJ1-1; 11 nucleotides agree with TRBD1. V dropped 0 bases and J dropped 1; count of bases not matched to a gene: 19. The CDR3 spans 22 residues. Germline CDR1 WNHNN, CDR2 SYGVQD (reference sequence). CDR3 in DNA: TGCGCCAGCAGTGAGTCGGGAGGGGACAGGGGGGTTACGACCGCGGGGAACACTGAAGCTTTCTTT. This translates into CASSESGGDRGVTTAGNTEAFF.

The chain recombines TRBV28 with TRBJ2-3, with 15 nucleotides matching TRBD2. V lost 5 bases, J lost 6 bases, and 6 bases stayed unmatched. This CDR3 is built from 16 residues. Per germline, CDR1 MDHEN and CDR2 SYDVKM. CDR3 residues: CASSPRTSGRGDTQYF. In DNA, the CDR3 is TGTGCCAGCAGTCCTCGGACTAGCGGGAGGGGGGATACGCAGTATTTT.

DNA of the CDR3: TGCGCCAGCAGCTTGGTTATTAATTCTGGGGGACAGCTGAATGAAAAACTGTTTTTT. Protein: CASSLVINSGGQLNEKLFF. This chain links TRBV5-1 with TRBJ1-4, with TRBD1 matching over 7 bases. The trim removed 0 bases at V and 5 bases at J, leaving 16 bases unmatched. The CDR3 runs 19 residues. Germline loops: CDR1 SGHRS, CDR2 YFSETQ. The full variable domain, in which reference TRBV5-1 and TRBJ1-4 provide the parts outside the CDR3, is KAGVTQTPRYLIKTRGQQVTLSCSPISGHRSVSWYQQTPGQGLQFLFEYFSETQRNKGNFPGRFSGRQFSNSRSEMNVSTLELGDSALYLCASSLVINSGGQLNEKLFFGSGTQLSVL.

The J gene is TRBJ1-2, the V gene TRBV18; D might be TRBD1 (6 bases). V was cut by 1 base and J by 1 base, with 19 bases left in between. The CDR3 runs 18 residues. Germline assignment: CDR1 KGHSH and CDR2 LQKENI. DNA for the CDR3: TGTGCCAGCTCACCACTGGGCCGACAGGTAGATCATAACTATGGCTACACCTTC. Translated, it gives CASSPLGRQVDHNYGYTF.

The chain joins TRBV6-5 to TRBJ1-1; 8 nucleotides agree with TRBD1. CDR3 length equals 16 residues. CDR1 is MNHEY, CDR2 SVGAGI, per germline. V dropped 3 bases and J dropped 4; count of bases not matched to a gene: 10. CDR3 sequence: CASSYGSGGGSTEAFF. CDR3 nucleotides: TGTGCCAGCAGTTATGGGTCAGGGGGCGGTAGCACTGAAGCTTTCTTT.

This clone was seen once. The chain combines TRBV6-1 with TRBJ2-7; perhaps TRBD2 as D (6 bases). This CDR3 comprises 14 residues. The germline V and J ends were trimmed by 5 bases and 9 bases, with 20 bases remaining between them. Looked up from germline, CDR1 is MNHNS and CDR2 is SASEGT. CDR3 region: CASSPGTEGTVQYF. The DNA for the CDR3 is TGTGCCAGCAGTCCCGGGACGGAGGGGACGGTGCAGTACTTC.

The chain carries TRBV9 and TRBJ2-2; D perhaps matches TRBD1 (7 bases). This CDR3 is built from 16 residues. Trimming removed 4 bases at V and 0 bases at J, with 13 bases between. CDR1 SGDLS and CDR2 YYNGEE come from the germline V gene. The CDR3 DNA sequence: TGTGCCAGCAGCCAAACAGGGGAGGCGAACACCGGGGAGCTGTTTTTT. Translating it yields CASSQTGEANTGELFF.

The genes are TRBV27 and TRBJ2-5; 9 nucleotides agree with TRBD2. With 5 bases clipped from V and 5 bases from J, the junction kept 6 bases outside the gene matches. The CDR3 is made up of 14 amino acids. Per germline, CDR1 MNHEY and CDR2 SMNVEV (reference sequence). DNA of the CDR3: TGTGCCAGCAGTCCCGGGACTAGCTCCGAGACCCAGTACTTC. Its translation: CASSPGTSSETQYF.

The chain is built from TRBV5-6 and TRBJ2-4, with 12 nucleotides matching TRBD2. Germline-derived CDR1 and CDR2 are SGHDT and YYEEEE. The CDR3 is 17 residues long. V gave up 1 base and J gave up 0 bases; unmatched junction bases: 2. The CDR3 region is CASSLRTSGIAKNIQYF. CDR3 in DNA: TGTGCCAGCAGCTTGCGGACTAGCGGGATAGCCAAAAACATTCAGTACTTC.

This rearrangement joins TRBV2 to TRBJ1-4; TRBD1 agrees at 7 bases. V lost 3 bases and J lost 8; bases outside the gene matches: 3. The CDR3 is 13 residues long. Per germline, CDR1 SNHLY and CDR2 FYNNEI. The CDR3 sequence is CASSEGTAEKLFF. The CDR3 coding sequence is TGTGCCAGCAGTGAGGGGACAGCCGAAAAACTGTTTTTT.

This clone was recorded a few times. V is TRBV7-2 and J is TRBJ2-7, with TRBD2 matching over 9 bases. CDR1 is SGHTA, CDR2 FQGNSA, per germline. The ends lost 5 bases at V and 4 bases at J; junction bases unmatched: 9. This CDR3 is 15 amino acids long. CDR3 residues: CASSLADLAGYEQYF. The CDR3 nucleotides read TGTGCCAGCAGCCTGGCCGACCTAGCGGGATACGAGCAGTACTTC.

V usage is TRBV6-5 and J usage is TRBJ2-7; D is possibly TRBD2 (7 bases). Germline CDR1 is MNHEY and CDR2 is SVGAGI. V lost 5 bases to trimming and J lost 5 bases, with 13 bases between them. The CDR3 runs to 13 residues. The CDR3 DNA reads TGTGCCAGCAGTCCCCACGGGGGGCACGAGCAGTACTTC. Translating it yields CASSPHGGHEQYF.

The chain links TRBV28 to TRBJ2-7, with 9 bases aligning to TRBD2. V lost 4 bases, J lost 3 bases, and 7 bases stayed unmatched. Germline V gene data show CDR1 as MDHEN and CDR2 as SYDVKM. This CDR3 is built from 15 residues. The CDR3 region is CASSSVGSGSYEQYF. CDR3 sequence (DNA): TGTGCCAGCAGTTCCGTGGGTAGCGGGAGCTACGAGCAGTACTTC.

The CDR3 DNA reads as TGTGCCTGGAGGCAACCGGGGGGTTACAATGAGCAGTTCTTC. It is translated as CAWRQPGGYNEQFF. The gene calls are TRBV30 and TRBJ2-1, with TRBD2 identical over 7 bases. Germline-derived CDR1 and CDR2 are GTSNPN and SVGIG (reference sequence). The CDR3 consists of 14 residues. Unmatched junction bases numbered 6, after V lost 3 bases and J lost 4 bases.

This sequence joins TRBV10-2 and TRBJ1-4; D gene uncertain. V gave up 7 bases and J gave up 0 bases, with 9 bases separating them. This CDR3 has 14 residues. The germline V gene encodes CDR1 WSHSY and CDR2 SAAADI. The CDR3 region has the DNA TGCGCCAGCACCCGGTTTGCAACTAATGAAAAACTGTTTTTT. Translating gives CASTRFATNEKLFF.

This chain joins TRBV2 and TRBJ1-1, with D unclear. The CDR3 runs to 13 residues. Germline assignment: CDR1 SNHLY and CDR2 FYNNEI. V was cut by 8 bases and J by 1 base, with 11 bases left in between. The CDR3 reads CASVGEANTEAFF. The CDR3 DNA sequence: TGTGCCAGCGTGGGAGAGGCGAACACTGAAGCTTTCTTT.

Here the CDR3 DNA reads TGTGCCATCAGACTAGCGGGAGATTATGAGCAGTTCTTC. As protein: CAIRLAGDYEQFF. The chain joins TRBV10-3 to TRBJ2-1; 11 nucleotides agree with TRBD2. Per the germline V gene, CDR1 is ENHRY and CDR2 is SYGVKD. With V trimmed by 6 bases and J by 8 bases, 3 bases remained unmatched. There are 13 residues in the CDR3.